This TCR beta chain was documented in a study of cytomegalovirus exposure and HLA in healthy donors. Sequencing used immunoSEQ multiplex PCR; TCRdb keeps in-frame clones, though not all of them. The data hold approximately 120,000 clones, with roughly nine tenths observed a single time. Trimming shortened V by 6 bases and J by 7 bases, and 9 bases separated the two germline ends. From germline, CDR1 is MNHEY and CDR2 SVGAGI. This CDR3 spans 11 amino acids. The receptor comes from a woman between 18 and 29 years old in good health and CMV-seronegative. This chain connects TRBV6-5 to TRBJ1-1; the D gene is possibly TRBD1 (5 bases). Sequenced sample: PBMCs. In nucleotides, the CDR3 is TGTGCCAGCAGGGGACTGATTGAAGCTTTCTTT. Translating gives CASRGLIEAFF.